This T cell receptor beta chain appears in the sequencing data of a study of T cells in Graves' hyperthyroidism and ophthalmopathy. The CDR3 contains 12 residues. Trimming removed 2 bases at V and 5 bases at J, with 7 bases between. CDR1 is GTSNPN, CDR2 SVGIG, per germline (reference sequence). Study outcomes and limitations: Ophthalmopathy was told apart from stable hyperthyroidism by a 13 V-J model.

The study left out patients who had uncontrolled infection, other autoimmune disease, pregnancy or lactation. Thyroid ultrasound and orbital computed tomography, with clinical symptoms and serum thyroxine and TRAb, informed diagnoses. The PBMCs were taken from 10 ml of fresh peripheral blood. Amplification yielded TCR beta CDR3 regions, with RNA transcripts as the source. Carried out on the TCR CDR3, a first-round RT-PCR used the HTBI primer set. TCRdb reprocessed the multiplex PCR reads via MiXCR and lists one record per CDR3 protein. The sample has 450,000 to 600,000 distinct CDR3 sequences; just under 20% are singletons. This clonotype was picked up many times. Its antigen is still unknown.

The J gene is TRBJ1-5, the V gene TRBV30; D is ambiguous. The sequence derives from a man aged 35 to 55 with Graves' ophthalmopathy. Sequencing was done on a sample of blood. In nucleotides, the CDR3 is TGTGCCTGGAGTACCCTCGATCAGCCCCAGCATTTT. Translating gives CAWSTLDQPQHF.